The clone carrying this T cell receptor beta chain was observed a handful of times. Clones were sequenced by immunoSEQ multiplex PCR, and TCRdb holds only the in-frame ones, with some missing. The sample includes around 63,000 clones, 75% to 90% of them seen just once. This entry is derived from a study of PD-L1 blockade in urothelial cancer. Overall study context: At 6 weeks and at 3 weeks (second dose) after treatment start, blood was analyzed.

V gave up 0 bases and J gave up 0 bases; unmatched junction bases: 2. Germline loops: CDR1 LGHNA, CDR2 YNFKEQ. This CDR3 has 15 residues. Time point: pretreatment peripheral blood. Urothelial carcinoma, locally advanced or metastatic, affected the patients. Specimen: PBMCs, collected around atezolizumab (anti-PD-L1) treatment. This TCR derives from a man between 70 and 80 years old with urothelial cancer. The V gene is TRBV4-2, the J gene TRBJ2-7; 7 bases fit TRBD2. CDR3 bases: TGTGCCAGCAGCCAAGAGGGGGGGTACTCCTACGAGCAGTACTTC. Residues: CASSQEGGYSYEQYF.